This section outlines one T cell receptor beta chain sequence together with its context. This clone was seen a single time. This clone's antigen is unknown. Base quality data are lacking; no much larger clone is found one base away. This record comes from a study of shared clonotypes between healthy human individuals (dated by TCRdb to the early 2020s). About the full investigation: Three men and a couple of women, aged 18 to 49 years, made up the cohort. Per donor, three plates each were used for CD4 naive and CD4 memory, two for CD8 naive, and one for CD8 memory. Blood TCR repertoires of 5 or 6 healthy adults were deeply sequenced to estimate repertoire size and the extent of clonotype sharing between individuals. To increase sequencing depth and limit assay-specific biases, TCR repertoire library preparation and sequencing were carried out by different laboratories using diverse techniques. Each donor's leukapheresis produced roughly between roughly 0.94 and 9.5 billion PBMCs. Study-level results and caveats: Compared with non-shared clonotypes, the clonotypes found in all four sorted-subset donors had higher generation probabilities. Sampling was limited to blood, and TCR repertoires in tissue likely differ from TCR repertoires in blood. The genetic and exposure-history diversity represented was limited by the small number of donors. Pairwise subsampling indicated that sequencing depth was expected to affect the degree of clonotype sharing among donors. Naive subsets generally had larger estimated clonotype richness than memory subsets. Around 5.4% of naive CD4, 3.5% of naive CD8, around 2.3% of memory CD4, and over 0.35% of memory CD8 clonotypes were shared across several donors. Even with the large sequencing depth, rarefaction of the sorted-subset datasets indicated that sequencing was incomplete.

Healthy HIV-negative adults with no recently reported acute infections or vaccinations were included as donors. Every donor was a Caucasian adult living in Nashville, Tennessee, USA. CD4+ T cells were enriched by magnetic negative selection; naive cells were then positively selected on CD45RA, and the negative fraction formed the memory subset. Blood was obtained by leukapheresis, after which PBMCs were separated by Ficoll-Histopaque density gradient centrifugation and cryopreserved in liquid nitrogen vapor phase. Analytical flow cytometry was used to check the purity and quantity of every magnetically sorted T cell population. Genomic DNA was isolated from each sorted fraction and quantified by UV absorbance on a Nanodrop 2000c. Using the deep immunoSEQ assay, multiplex PCR amplified TCR CDR3 regions from genomic DNA. Genomic DNA extracted from each cell subset was distributed evenly over all wells of several immunoSEQ 96-well plates, and each plate served as one replicate. Each replicate PCR for sorted subsets received about 220 ng genomic DNA, equal to around 32,000 T cell genomes. The purified libraries were quantified using a Qubit 3.0 fluorometer, sized with a Bioanalyzer 2100, and then quantified again using the KAPA Library Quantification kit. Every immunoSEQ 96-well plate was sequenced on a dedicated single-read 150-cycle Illumina NextSeq 550 flow cell. The published analysis was carried out like this. The immunoSEQ output contained only junctional sequences without quality scores, so filtering could not match that applied to full-length reads. Sequences were annotated with PyIR, a Python wrapper for IgBLAST v1.9, and V/J genes and CDR3 were assigned using IMGT germline references. Any read was removed if the V/J assignment was weak (E-value above 1e-6), the CDR3 was missing, or the read contained stop codons, out-of-frame junctions, or ambiguous translated residues. V3J clonotypes were defined as sequences sharing the same inferred V gene, J gene, and CDR3 amino acid sequence. To compute the percentage overlap between repertoires, the number of shared unique clonotypes was divided by the size of the smaller repertoire. RTK rarefaction, the Chao1 estimator, and Recon v2.1 estimates of unobserved clonotypes were used to assess repertoire richness. Generation probabilities for all TCRbeta clonotypes obtained by the gDNA method from a few donors were computed using OLGA. As stored in TCRdb, this immuneACCESS dataset retains in-frame rearrangements with V and J assigned. A fraction of the clones does not appear; measured against another copy, unresolved V genes explain less than half of the discrepancy, and the remainder lacks a known reason. From that table come the V and J calls and clone size; the DNA was used to work out D and trimming. The sample table shows fewer than 2.5 million clones, and more than 85% are seen once. 0.36% of the sample lies in the top ten.

The TCR comes from a man aged 18 to 29 in good health. Some clones in this sample may be carry-over from other donors' samples. Sequencing input: naive CD4+ T cells from PBMCs. The cell subset or site label for this specimen denotes: CD45RA+ positively selected.

The CDR3: CASNLDSAQPQHF. Read as DNA, the sequence is TGTGCCAGCAATTTGGACAGTGCTCAGCCCCAGCATTTT. The V and J genes are TRBV2 and TRBJ1-5, with TRBD1 as a weak D call on 6 bases. Trimming at the junction amounts to 7 bases on V and 6 bases on J, and the germline ends lie 13 bases apart. CDR1 SNHLY and CDR2 FYNNEI were looked up in the germline V gene. There are 13 amino acids in the CDR3, from cysteine to phenylalanine inclusive. Just the 39-base CDR3 DNA is kept, in frame starting at base 1.